The clone carrying this T cell receptor (beta chain) was recorded a few times. The same CDR3 is also encoded by other DNA sequences in this sample. The sample is drawn from a study of CD8+ T cells in alopecia areata. Germline CDR1 SQVTM, CDR2 ANQGSEA. The CDR3 has 13 residues. Trimming took off 5 bases at V and 1 base at J, with 10 bases between the two ends. Following extraction, RNA underwent reverse transcription to cDNA, which served as the sequencing template. The data were produced by immunoSEQ multiplex PCR, yet TCRdb's version contains in-frame clones alone and is incomplete. This table holds 160,000 or so clones, roughly 50% found once. Treatment noted: oral pan-JAK inhibitor, 5-10 mg twice daily. Those with alopecia areata gave lesional scalp punch biopsies and peripheral blood. Sorted out of PBMCs were CD4+ T cells and CD8+ T cells.

The sample here was CD4+ T cells sorted from blood, taken between weeks 55 and 65, from a patient treated with tofacitinib. The chain links TRBV29-1 to TRBJ2-3; D gene ambiguous. The receptor comes from a human donor with alopecia areata. This CDR3 reads CSVRASGTDTQYF. Written as DNA, the CDR3 is TGCAGCGTTCGGGCGTCCGGCACAGATACGCAGTATTTT.